These T cell receptor beta chains were read from a single sample in a study of T-cell reconstitution after alpha-beta-depleted transplantation in children. One entry per CDR3 protein, called by TCRdb with MiXCR from the PCR reads. The sample yields some 200,000 distinct CDR3 sequences, 7% to 9% seen once. The material was PBMCs, mostly from graft donor cells, obtained 360 days after TCRalphabeta/CD19-depleted stem cell transplant. The receptors shown here come from a male patient under 10 years old who had a stem cell transplant for acute myeloid leukemia, so the T cells may come from the graft donor. Each CDR3 is given without its conserved first and last residue.

>TRBJ2-7|TRBV7-6
ASSPGPQYEQY
>TRBJ1-5|TRBV20-1
SANRGFLQPQH
>TRBJ1-1|TRBV12-3/TRBV12-4
ASSLVGNTEAF
>TRBJ2-3|TRBV7-9
ASSLVSPDPIYYTQY
>TRBJ2-1|TRBV4-1
ASSQENSAGGRNEQF
>TRBJ1-1|TRBV19
ASMQGWAGNTEAF
>TRBJ2-2|TRBV5-1
ASSFSPGTGGYGELF
>TRBJ2-5|TRBV29-1
SVEMIQETQY
>TRBJ1-1|TRBV20-1
SARGYSFTEAF
>TRBJ1-5|TRBV6-1
ASTMGPGLNQPQH
>TRBJ2-5|TRBV25-1
ASSERASGRQETQY
>TRBJ2-1|TRBV6-2/TRBV6-3
ASSRSGGSSYNEQF
>TRBJ2-2|TRBV4-3
ASSQVPANTGELF
>TRBJ2-3|TRBV7-2
ASSYPGLAGNTDTQY
>TRBJ2-5|TRBV29-1
SVDRGGGIQETQY
>TRBJ2-1|TRBV4-3
ASSQGARRGDEQF
>TRBJ1-3|TRBV5-1
ASSLARGPGNTIY
>TRBJ2-7|TRBV7-2
ASSLYWDRGLPYEQY
>TRBJ2-3|TRBV5-5
ASSFLGNTDTQY
>TRBJ1-4|TRBV4-1
ASSQLHPRVSEKLF